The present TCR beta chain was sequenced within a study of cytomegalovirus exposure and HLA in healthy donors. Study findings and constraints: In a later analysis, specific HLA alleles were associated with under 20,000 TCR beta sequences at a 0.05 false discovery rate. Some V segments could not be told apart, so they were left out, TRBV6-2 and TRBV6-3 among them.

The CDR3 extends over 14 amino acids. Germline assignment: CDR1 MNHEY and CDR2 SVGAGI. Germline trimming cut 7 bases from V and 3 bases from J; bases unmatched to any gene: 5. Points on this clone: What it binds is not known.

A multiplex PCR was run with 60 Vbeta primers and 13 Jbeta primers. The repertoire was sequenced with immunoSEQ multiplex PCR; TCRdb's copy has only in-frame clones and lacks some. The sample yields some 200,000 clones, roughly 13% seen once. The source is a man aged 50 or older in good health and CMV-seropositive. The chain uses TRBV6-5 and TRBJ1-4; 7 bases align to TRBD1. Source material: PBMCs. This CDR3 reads CASKTGAANEKLFF. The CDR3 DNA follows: TGTGCCAGCAAAACAGGGGCCGCTAATGAAAAACTGTTTTTT.